This T cell receptor beta chain was identified during a study of T-cell reconstitution after alpha-beta-depleted transplantation in children. Points from the study as a whole: Some patients owed their high day-60 TCRbeta diversity to surviving recipient T cells and thymic progenitors. When one year had passed after transplant, most T-cell counts and diversity came from newly produced T cells.

Notes on this clonotype: Its target is not known.

The TCRbeta library was prepared with unique molecular identifiers. MiXCR, applied by TCRdb to the PCR reads, yields one record per CDR3 protein. The table records fewer than 400,000 distinct CDR3 sequences, 23% of them present only once. Sequencing was performed on PBMCs, mostly from graft donor cells, taken 180 days after TCRalphabeta/CD19-depleted stem cell transplant. This TCR was recovered from a male patient aged 10-17 years who had a stem cell transplant for acute lymphoblastic leukemia, so the T cells may come from the graft donor.

The CDR3 nucleotides read TGTGCCTGGAATGGGATCGACTCTGGAAACACCATATATTTT. The encoded protein is CAWNGIDSGNTIYF. The rearrangement links TRBV30 to TRBJ1-3, with D hard to call. Germline CDR1 reads GTSNPN; CDR2 reads SVGIG (reference sequence). The CDR3 runs 14 residues. The V gene lost 4 bases and the J gene lost 0 bases, with 10 bases spanning the gap.